This TCR beta chain was identified during a study of OX40 agonist ivuxolimab in advanced cancers. The CDR3 contains 14 residues. The V gene's germline CDR1 is SGHRS and CDR2 YFSETQ. Trimming at V came to 4 bases and at J to 0 bases, leaving 3 bases not matched to a gene. The study, taken as a whole, reports: Clones of CD4+ and CD8+ blood T cells grew by week 6 at doses of 0.1 to 3.0 mg/kg.

The assay was immunoSEQ multiplex PCR, and TCRdb's table has in-frame clones only and misses some. In the table there are 26,000 or so clones, approximately 90% of which are singletons. This clone was observed a handful of times. Antigen specificity is unknown. The chain has TRBV5-1 and TRBJ2-5; 7 bases agree with TRBD2. The starting material was CD4+ or CD8+ T cells sorted from blood, obtained in a trial of the OX40 agonist ivuxolimab. The TCR was taken from an adult with an advanced solid tumor such as melanoma, head and neck, liver or kidney cancer. Written as DNA, the CDR3 is TGCGCCAGCAGCCCAGCGGGGAACCAAGAGACCCAGTACTTC. Translating gives CASSPAGNQETQYF.